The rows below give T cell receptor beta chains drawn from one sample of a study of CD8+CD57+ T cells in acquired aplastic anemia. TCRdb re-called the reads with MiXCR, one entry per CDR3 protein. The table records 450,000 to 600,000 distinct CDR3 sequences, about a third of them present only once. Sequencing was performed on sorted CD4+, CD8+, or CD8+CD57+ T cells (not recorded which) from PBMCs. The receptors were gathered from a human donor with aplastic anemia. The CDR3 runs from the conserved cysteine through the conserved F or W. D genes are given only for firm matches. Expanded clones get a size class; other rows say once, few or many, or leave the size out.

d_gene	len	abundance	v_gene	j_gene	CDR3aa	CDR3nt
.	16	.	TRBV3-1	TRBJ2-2	CASSQDGISNTGELFF	TGTGCCAGCAGCCAAGACGGGATCTCGAACACCGGGGAGCTGTTTTTT
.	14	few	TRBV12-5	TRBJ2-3	CASGWTRGTDTQYF	TGTGCTAGTGGTTGGACAAGGGGCACAGATACGCAGTATTTT
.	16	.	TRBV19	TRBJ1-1	CASSLRDTRFNTEAFF	TGTGCCAGTAGTCTGAGGGACACCAGATTTAACACTGAAGCTTTCTTT
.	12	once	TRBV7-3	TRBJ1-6	CASSLMATPLHF	TGTGCCAGCAGCTTAATGGCTACACCCCTCCACTTT
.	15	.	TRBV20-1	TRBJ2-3	CSAIPIRESTDTQYF	TGCAGTGCTATCCCCATAAGGGAGAGCACAGATACGCAGTATTTT
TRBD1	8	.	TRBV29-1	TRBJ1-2	CSVFGTAF	TGCAGCGTTTTCGGGACAGCCTTC
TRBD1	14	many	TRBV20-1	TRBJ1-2	CSASHRDRSIGYTF	TGCAGTGCTTCTCACCGGGACAGATCTATTGGCTACACCTTC
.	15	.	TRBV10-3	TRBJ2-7	CAPECVGMSSYEQYF	TGTGCCCCGGAGTGCGTGGGGATGAGCTCCTACGAGCAGTACTTC
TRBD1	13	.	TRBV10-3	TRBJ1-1	CAISKRQGAEAFF	TGTGCTATCAGTAAACGACAGGGGGCGGAAGCTTTCTTT
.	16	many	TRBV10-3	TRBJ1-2	CAISERIDEQGYGYTF	TGTGCCATCAGTGAGCGAATAGATGAACAGGGCTATGGCTACACCTTC
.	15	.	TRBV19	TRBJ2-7	CASSIEVFNGYEQYF	TGTGCCAGTAGTATAGAAGTCTTCAACGGATACGAGCAGTACTTC
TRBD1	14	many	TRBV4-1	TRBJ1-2	CASRTGQGDYGYTF	TGCGCCAGCAGAACAGGACAGGGAGACTATGGCTACACCTTC
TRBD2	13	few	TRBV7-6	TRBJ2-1	CASSIFSGNEQFF	TGTGCCAGCAGTATATTTAGCGGGAATGAGCAGTTCTTC
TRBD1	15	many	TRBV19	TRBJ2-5	CASSMLTGIRETQYF	TGTGCCAGTAGTATGCTGACAGGGATTAGAGAGACCCAGTACTTC
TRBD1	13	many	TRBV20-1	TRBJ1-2	CSAMGQGAHGYTF	TGCAGTGCTATGGGACAGGGGGCACATGGCTACACCTTC
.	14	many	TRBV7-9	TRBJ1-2	CASSLGEGPYGYTF	TGTGCCAGCAGCTTAGGGGAAGGACCCTATGGCTACACCTTC